This passage covers 11 T cell receptor beta chains from one sample sequenced in a study of T cells in localized non-small cell lung cancer. Libraries were prepared by immunoSEQ multiplex PCR; TCRdb keeps only in-frame clonotypes and omits some of them. The table lists about 72,000 clones, approximately 84% of them singletons. The input for sequencing was peripheral blood, taken before any cancer treatment. The receptors were sampled from a female donor older than 55 with stage I lung adenocarcinoma.

The rearrangement joins TRBV10-3 to TRBJ2-1, with TRBD2 as a possible D gene (6 bases). The germline gives CDR1 ENHRY, CDR2 SYGVKD. CDR3 size: 12 residues. V lost 4 bases to trimming and J lost 8 bases, with 9 bases between them. The CDR3 region has the DNA TGTGCCATCAGTGTACGCGGGGATGAGCAGTTCTTC. Its translation is CAISVRGDEQFF.

The chain recombines TRBV2 with TRBJ1-2; D gene uncertain. V lost 4 bases to trimming and J lost 7 bases, with 7 bases between them. Per the germline V gene, CDR1 is SNHLY and CDR2 is FYNNEI. This CDR3 region has 11 residues. CDR3 in amino acids: CASSASAGYTF. The CDR3 region has the DNA TGTGCCAGCAGTGCAAGTGCTGGCTACACCTTC.

The chain carries TRBV28 and TRBJ1-2; possible D gene TRBD1, 5 bases. The CDR3 runs 14 residues. CDR1 is MDHEN and CDR2 is SYDVKM in the germline V gene. Trimming took 9 bases from V and 1 from J, leaving 15 bases between them. CDR3 protein: CASNPAGRNYGYTF. The CDR3 region has the DNA TGTGCCAGTAACCCCGCGGGGCGTAACTATGGCTACACCTTC.

The rearrangement joins TRBV4-1 to TRBJ2-7; D is undetermined. The germline V gene encodes CDR1 MGHRA and CDR2 YSYEKL. V was pared by 0 bases and J by 2 bases, with 14 bases between. The CDR3 covers 16 residues. In DNA, the CDR3 is TGCGCCAGCAGCCAAGATCTGTCAGCGCTTGCCTACGAGCAGTACTTC. It is translated as CASSQDLSALAYEQYF.

This clone was seen more than once but under ten times. Other DNA sequences in the same sample also yield this CDR3. The J gene is TRBJ1-5, the V gene TRBV7-9, with a weak D call TRBD1 (5 bases). This CDR3 has 12 residues. Germline values: CDR1 SEHNR, CDR2 FQNEAQ (reference sequence). Trimming cost V 5 bases and J 7 bases, with 9 bases left between them. This CDR3 is CASSGGSQPQHF. Written as DNA, the CDR3 is TGTGCCAGCAGCGGGGGATCGCAGCCCCAGCATTTT. Full variable domain (rest looked up from reference TRBV7-9 and TRBJ1-5): DTGVSQNPRHKITKRGQNVTFRCDPISEHNRLYWYRQTLGQGPEFLTYFQNEAQLEKSRLLSDRFSAERPKGSFSTLEIQRTEQGDSAMYLCASSGGSQPQHFGDGTRLSIL.

This clone was observed a single time. This chain uses TRBV7-9 with TRBJ1-2, with TRBD1 matching 9 bases. The CDR3 has 13 residues. Germline lookup yields CDR1 SEHNR and CDR2 FQNEAQ (reference sequence). The ends lost 5 bases at V and 8 bases at J; junction bases unmatched: 6. As DNA, the CDR3 is TGTGCCAGCAGCCCAAACAGGGGGCCCGGCTACACCTTC. Amino acid sequence: CASSPNRGPGYTF.

This chain joins TRBV7-3 and TRBJ2-3, with D perhaps matching TRBD2 (5 bases). The ends were cut back, 2 bases at V and 4 bases at J, with 10 bases in the middle. Germline assignment: CDR1 SGHTA and CDR2 FQGTGA. CDR3 length equals 14 residues. The CDR3 DNA follows: TGTGCCAGCAGCTTATCTAGCAACGCAGATACGCAGTATTTT. This encodes CASSLSSNADTQYF. The complete variable domain, with remaining parts taken from reference TRBV7-3 and TRBJ2-3, reads GAGVSQTPSNKVTEKGKYVELRCDPISGHTALYWYRQSLGQGPEFLIYFQGTGAADDSGLPNDRFFAVRPEGSVSTLKIQRTERGDSAVYLCASSLSSNADTQYFGPGTRLTVL.

The genes are TRBV1 and TRBJ1-5; the table names TRBD1, a call not compared with the DNA. TRBV1 is a recognized pseudogene. CDR3 size: 16 residues. CDR3 protein: CTSSKRTGGFHQPQHF. As DNA, the CDR3 is TGCACCAGCAGCAAGAGGACAGGGGGCTTCCATCAGCCCCAGCATTTT.

The V and J genes are TRBV6-1 and TRBJ1-4; TRBD1 matches at 7 bases. J was trimmed by 1 base and V by 3 bases; bases with no gene match: 11. This CDR3 comprises 18 residues. Germline V gives CDR1 MNHNS, CDR2 SASEGT. CDR3 nucleotide sequence: TGTGCCAGCAGTGAGGAGGACAGGCATAGAATAACTAATGAAAAACTGTTTTTT. Amino acid sequence: CASSEEDRHRITNEKLFF.

Regarding this clone: Relative to the germline gene, one junction end is altered; a read error may explain this. The chain uses TRBV2 and TRBJ2-1; TRBD2 aligns across 10 bases. The CDR3 covers 15 residues. Per germline, CDR1 SNHLY and CDR2 FYNNEI. In DNA, the CDR3 is TGTGTCAGCAGTGCTAGCGGGGGCTCCTACAATGAGCAGTTCTTC. Its translation: CVSSASGGSYNEQFF.

This clone was seen more than once but under ten times. The chain has TRBV6-5 and TRBJ1-5, with TRBD1 identical over 8 bases. CDR1 MNHEY and CDR2 SVGAGI come from the germline V gene. J was trimmed by 2 bases and V by 6 bases; bases with no gene match: 6. The CDR3 has 15 amino acids. The CDR3 region is CASRRQGRGNQPQHF. The CDR3 coding sequence is TGTGCCAGCAGACGACAGGGGCGAGGCAATCAGCCCCAGCATTTT.